This note documents a single TCR beta chain sequence. Antigen specificity is unknown. This entry belongs to a study of CD4 T cells in relation to SARS-CoV-2 and coronaviruses. About the study: PBMCs were cultured with antigen for roughly nine days before TCR beta sequencing. Study-wide points: Compared with monoreactive clones, crossreactive clones showed significantly weaker SARS-CoV-2 expansion.

This table comes from immunoSEQ multiplex PCR, and its TCRdb copy is limited to in-frame clones, with some not included. This sample yields more than 35,000 clones, of which 77% are seen a single time; roughly 3% belongs to the top ten. CDR1 LNHDA and CDR2 SQIVND come from the germline V gene (reference sequence). J was trimmed by 7 bases and V by 0 bases; bases with no gene match: 1. This CDR3 comprises 15 residues. This sequence originates from an adult with COVID-19. Specimen: memory CD4+ T cells from PBMCs, cultured in vitro. The genes are TRBV19 and TRBJ2-1; 12 bases line up with TRBD2. The DNA of the CDR3 is TGTGCCAGTAGTATAGATGGACTAGCGGGAAATGAGCAGTTCTTC. Translation gives CASSIDGLAGNEQFF.